The following is a TCR beta chain sequence with its context. Its antigen is unidentified. This sample is drawn from a study of T cells in Graves' hyperthyroidism and ophthalmopathy. Thyroid ultrasound and orbital computed tomography, with clinical symptoms and serum thyroxine and TRAb, informed diagnoses. Study-wide results and limits: Researchers report that a 13 V-J model separated ophthalmopathy from stable hyperthyroidism.

In germline, CDR1 is MRHNA, CDR2 SNTAGT. V was trimmed by 6 bases and J by 1 base, leaving 7 bases between them. The length of the CDR3 is 14 residues. Amplification of TCR beta CDR3 regions used RNA as the template. The primer set for the first-round RT-PCR of the TCR CDR3 was HTBI. TCRdb itself ran the multiplex PCR reads through MiXCR, one entry per CDR3 protein. The data hold fewer than 350,000 distinct CDR3 sequences, with roughly 13% observed a single time. The rearrangement joins TRBV6-4 to TRBJ2-6, with D unclear. The sequenced sample consisted of blood. The TCR sequence derives from a woman aged 40 to 50 with Graves' hyperthyroidism. CDR3 DNA sequence: TGTGCCAGCAGCCAAAGATCTGGGGCCAACGTCCTGACTTTC. This gives the protein CASSQRSGANVLTF.